Listed here are 27 T cell receptor beta chains from one sample, sequenced in a study of PD-L1 blockade in urothelial cancer. The protocol was immunoSEQ multiplex PCR, while the TCRdb copy is restricted to in-frame clones and leaves out a portion. The sample contains 28,000 or so clones, approximately 86% of which appear only once. The specimen was PBMCs, collected around atezolizumab (anti-PD-L1) treatment. Every receptor here comes from a man aged 60 to 69 with urothelial cancer.

This clone was seen just once. The V and J genes are TRBV30 and TRBJ1-1; D is perhaps TRBD1 (5 bases). This CDR3 is 14 amino acids long. Trimming pared 1 base from V and 4 bases from J, leaving 13 bases between. CDR1 GTSNPN and CDR2 SVGIG come from the germline V gene (reference sequence). The CDR3 DNA reads TGTGCCTGGAGTGGGCGGGGGGGAGCCACTGAAGCTTTCTTT. Protein product: CAWSGRGGATEAFF.

The gene calls are TRBV5-1 and TRBJ2-5, with TRBD1 matching over 8 bases. V lost 0 bases and J lost 6; bases outside the gene matches: 7. The CDR3 is 15 amino acids. The germline V gene encodes CDR1 SGHRS and CDR2 YFSETQ. CDR3 in DNA: TGCGCCAGCAGCTTGGACGTCAGGGGGCGGCAGACCCAGTACTTC. This gives the protein CASSLDVRGRQTQYF.

The chain has TRBV9 and TRBJ1-1; tentatively, D is TRBD1 (6 bases). Trimming removed 4 bases at V and 4 bases at J, with 23 bases between. The CDR3 extends over 17 amino acids. Looked up from germline, CDR1 is SGDLS and CDR2 is YYNGEE. The CDR3 DNA sequence: TGTGCCAGCAGCCCTGGAGCACAGGGTGTGTGGGGCACTGAAGCTTTCTTT. Translation gives CASSPGAQGVWGTEAFF. Based on the CDR3 plus reference TRBV9 and TRBJ1-1, the full variable domain is DSGVTQTPKHLITATGQRVTLRCSPRSGDLSVYWYQQSLDQGLQFLIQYYNGEERAKGNILERFSAQQFPDLHSELNLSSLELGDSALYFCASSPGAQGVWGTEAFFGQGTRLTVV.

This chain connects TRBV7-2 to TRBJ1-5; 9 bases fit TRBD1. The junction had 7 bases not matched to a gene; V was cut back by 5 bases and J by 8 bases. The CDR3 covers 14 residues. Germline V gene data show CDR1 as SGHTA and CDR2 as FQGNSA. The CDR3 DNA reads TGTGCCAGCAGCATAGAACAGGGGGCTAAGCCCCAGCATTTT. As protein: CASSIEQGAKPQHF.

The chain couples TRBV5-1 to TRBJ2-3, with TRBD2 as a possible D gene (5 bases). V was shortened by 0 bases and J by 0 bases, with 11 bases between the two germline ends. Per the germline V gene, CDR1 is SGHRS and CDR2 is YFSETQ. CDR3 size: 16 residues. The CDR3 loop reads CASSLASSPSTDTQYF. In DNA, the CDR3 is TGCGCCAGCAGCTTGGCCTCTAGCCCTAGCACAGATACGCAGTATTTT.

This clone came up once. The J gene is TRBJ1-1, the V gene TRBV7-9; possibly TRBD1 for D (6 bases). Germline lookup yields CDR1 SEHNR and CDR2 FQNEAQ (reference sequence). Trimming took 3 bases from V and 3 from J, leaving 11 bases between them. The CDR3 spans 14 residues. The CDR3 nucleotides read TGTGCCAGCAGCTTTGCAGGGGTCGACACTGAAGCTTTCTTT. Translating it yields CASSFAGVDTEAFF.

In its sample, this clone was seen once. The genes are TRBV25-1 and TRBJ1-2; D gene ambiguous. The germline CDR1 and CDR2 sequences are MGHDK and SYGVNS. This CDR3 comprises 13 residues. V lost 6 bases and J 6 bases, leaving 14 bases between the germline ends. Here the CDR3 DNA reads TGTGCCAGCAGCGATCATCTTTTAGATGGCTACACCTTC. This encodes CASSDHLLDGYTF.

The chain uses TRBV2 and TRBJ2-2, with 8 bases identical to TRBD1. V gave up 6 bases and J gave up 0 bases; unmatched junction bases: 6. Germline loops: CDR1 SNHLY, CDR2 FYNNEI. This CDR3 contains 16 residues. CDR3 in amino acids: CASRGRQGSNTGELFF. The CDR3 DNA reads as TGTGCCAGCAGAGGAAGACAGGGGTCGAACACCGGGGAGCTGTTTTTT.

This clone was detected only a few times. The V gene is TRBV2, the J gene TRBJ2-1, with a weak D call TRBD2 (5 bases). Germline V gene sequence: CDR1 SNHLY, CDR2 FYNNEI. The ends were cut back, 5 bases at V and 2 bases at J, with 7 bases in the middle. The CDR3 totals 13 residues. DNA for the CDR3: TGTGCCAGCAGTTCGGAGGCCTACAATGAGCAGTTCTTC. Its translation: CASSSEAYNEQFF.

This clone has just one count. The V call is TRBV19, the J call TRBJ1-1; 11 bases are a match to TRBD1. Unmatched junction bases numbered 12, after V lost 7 bases and J lost 5 bases. The germline V gene has CDR1 LNHDA and CDR2 SQIVND (reference sequence). The CDR3 is 16 residues long. The CDR3 bases are TGTGCCAGTAACATCAGAGGACAGGGGGCAGGAACTGAAGCTTTCTTT. Translated: CASNIRGQGAGTEAFF.

The chain uses TRBV4-2 and TRBJ2-5; 9 bases are shared with TRBD2. CDR1 is LGHNA and CDR2 is YNFKEQ in the germline V gene. V trimming: 0 bases; J trimming: 3 bases; junction bases outside the gene matches: 5. The CDR3 runs 16 residues. Here the CDR3 DNA reads TGTGCCAGCAGCCAAGAGGGAGCTAGCGGGGAAGAGACCCAGTACTTC. Encoded protein: CASSQEGASGEETQYF.

The chain carries TRBV18 and TRBJ2-5, with 7 bases aligning to TRBD2. V lost 3 bases, J lost 3 bases, and 1 base stayed unmatched. There are 13 residues in the CDR3. Per germline, CDR1 KGHSH and CDR2 LQKENI. The CDR3 is CASSPGGKETQYF. The CDR3, as DNA: TGTGCCAGCTCACCCGGGGGGAAAGAGACCCAGTACTTC.

This clone was detected once. The V call is TRBV9, the J call TRBJ1-1; 11 nucleotides align to TRBD1. CDR1 and CDR2 (germline): SGDLS, YYNGEE. This CDR3 region has 17 residues. Unmatched junction bases numbered 7, after V lost 0 bases and J lost 3 bases. The CDR3 is CASSVGTGGAPDTEAFF. CDR3 in DNA: TGTGCCAGCAGCGTAGGGACAGGGGGCGCGCCGGACACTGAAGCTTTCTTT.

This chain uses TRBV4-1 with TRBJ2-3, with 8 bases that match TRBD2. The junction had 10 bases not matched to a gene; V was cut back by 0 bases and J by 5 bases. The CDR3 is made up of 17 amino acids. Germline loops: CDR1 MGHRA, CDR2 YSYEKL. CDR3: CASSQEGLAGTGDTQYF. The DNA of the CDR3 is TGCGCCAGCAGCCAAGAAGGGTTAGCGGGGACGGGAGATACGCAGTATTTT.

The chain employs TRBV19 and TRBJ1-5; D uncertain. The CDR3 covers 14 residues. Trimming removed 2 bases from V and 0 bases from J, with 5 bases in between. In germline, CDR1 is LNHDA, CDR2 SQIVND (reference sequence). The DNA of the CDR3 is TGTGCCAGTAGTATATACGGTAGCAATCAGCCCCAGCATTTT. It encodes CASSIYGSNQPQHF. The full variable domain, with the rest looked up from reference TRBV19 and TRBJ1-5, is DGGITQSPKYLFRKEGQNVTLSCEQNLNHDAMYWYRQDPGQGLRLIYYSQIVNDFQKGDIAEGYSVSREKKESFPLTVTSAQKNPTAFYLCASSIYGSNQPQHFGDGTRLSIL.

This chain joins TRBV28 and TRBJ2-3; D perhaps matches TRBD1 (5 bases). CDR3 length: 14 residues. V lost 2 bases to trimming and J lost 4 bases, with 10 bases between them. Germline V gene data show CDR1 as MDHEN and CDR2 as SYDVKM. CDR3: CASSLGAAADTQYF. The CDR3 region has the DNA TGTGCCAGCAGTTTAGGGGCGGCCGCAGATACGCAGTATTTT.

The chain joins TRBV7-2 to TRBJ2-1, with 10 bases lining up with TRBD2. This CDR3 region has 14 residues. The trim removed 0 bases at V and 8 bases at J, leaving 1 base unmatched. CDR1 SGHTA and CDR2 FQGNSA come from the germline V gene. The chain's CDR3 is CASSLAGTSDEQFF. The CDR3 bases are TGTGCCAGCAGCTTAGCCGGGACTAGCGATGAGCAGTTCTTC.

The chain employs TRBV9 and TRBJ2-5; D not resolved. The CDR3 length is 12 residues. Germline V gives CDR1 SGDLS, CDR2 YYNGEE. The V end was cut by 4 bases, the J end by 12 bases, with 16 bases between. The CDR3 reads CASSPHPGQKYF. The CDR3 DNA reads as TGTGCCAGCAGCCCACATCCGGGTCAGAAGTACTTC. The full variable domain, rest sourced from reference TRBV9 and TRBJ2-5, is DSGVTQTPKHLITATGQRVTLRCSPRSGDLSVYWYQQSLDQGLQFLIQYYNGEERAKGNILERFSAQQFPDLHSELNLSSLELGDSALYFCASSPHPGQKYFGPGTRLLVL.

The chain has TRBV30 and TRBJ1-2; 9 nucleotides match TRBD1. The CDR3 spans 15 residues. Germline assignment: CDR1 GTSNPN and CDR2 SVGIG (reference sequence). The chain's CDR3 is CALTADRGPQYGYTF. The CDR3 DNA follows: TGTGCACTTACCGCGGACAGGGGCCCTCAATATGGCTACACCTTC.

The chain joins TRBV2 to TRBJ2-1, with 8 bases aligning to TRBD2. The germline V gene has CDR1 SNHLY and CDR2 FYNNEI. CDR3 length: 15 amino acids. Losses at the gene ends were 2 bases for V and 0 bases for J; bases not matched to a gene: 0. CDR3: CASSESGSSYNEQFF. The CDR3 coding sequence is TGTGCCAGCAGTGAAAGCGGGAGCTCCTACAATGAGCAGTTCTTC.

This clone showed up just once. This sequence joins TRBV27 and TRBJ2-4, with D perhaps TRBD1 (5 bases). V lost 6 bases to trimming and J lost 10 bases, with 16 bases between them. CDR3 length equals 13 residues. Germline V gives CDR1 MNHEY, CDR2 SMNVEV (reference sequence). This CDR3 is CASRTRDGFIQYF. CDR3 DNA: TGTGCCAGCAGAACCAGGGATGGGTTTATTCAGTACTTC.

The chain joins TRBV30 to TRBJ2-7; 8 nucleotides line up with TRBD2. This CDR3 spans 13 amino acids. Per the germline V gene, CDR1 is GTSNPN and CDR2 is SVGIG (reference sequence). V trimming: 2 bases; J trimming: 6 bases; junction bases outside the gene matches: 6. CDR3 loop: CAWSPGGKGEQYF. In DNA form, the CDR3 reads TGTGCCTGGAGTCCGGGAGGGAAAGGCGAGCAGTACTTC.

This clone showed up just once. The chain joins TRBV11-2 to TRBJ2-2, with D perhaps matching TRBD1 (5 bases). This CDR3 is built from 15 residues. Germline assignment: CDR1 SGHAT and CDR2 FQNNGV. Trimming removed 2 bases from V and 4 bases from J, with 11 bases in between. The CDR3: CASSLLRDSTGELFF. Written as DNA, the CDR3 is TGTGCCAGCAGCTTACTAAGAGACAGCACCGGGGAGCTGTTTTTT.

V is TRBV5-6 and J is TRBJ2-5; the D is unclear. The ends were cut back, 0 bases at V and 2 bases at J, with 5 bases in the middle. In germline, CDR1 is SGHDT, CDR2 YYEEEE. The CDR3 extends over 13 amino acids. The CDR3 nucleotides are TGTGCCAGCAGCTTGGGGCAACAAGAGACCCAGTACTTC. This codes for CASSLGQQETQYF.

This rearrangement joins TRBV29-1 to TRBJ2-7, with D possibly TRBD2 on 5 matching bases. Germline CDR1 and CDR2: SQVTM and ANQGSEA. The CDR3 has 13 amino acids. Between the trimmed V and J ends, which lost 5 bases and 6 bases, there was a span of 17 bases. CDR3 sequence (DNA): TGCAGCGTTCTAGTATCGGGGTCTAGCGAGCAGTACTTC. It yields the protein CSVLVSGSSEQYF.

This sequence joins TRBV2 and TRBJ2-1; 11 nucleotides match TRBD2. Germline V lookup: CDR1 SNHLY, CDR2 FYNNEI. Trimming removed 10 bases from V and 6 bases from J; junction bases left unmatched: 8. The CDR3 covers 14 residues. The CDR3 coding sequence is TGTGCCACCTGTCTAGCGGGAGGAGGCAATGAGCAGTTCTTC. This translates into CATCLAGGGNEQFF.

The chain uses TRBV18 and TRBJ1-3; D perhaps matches TRBD1 (5 bases). With 0 bases removed from V and 0 bases from J, the gap between germline ends came to 9 bases. Germline CDR1 and CDR2: KGHSH and LQKENI. The CDR3 loop spans 16 amino acids. The CDR3 loop reads CASSPPDTISGNTIYF. CDR3 sequence (DNA): TGTGCCAGCTCACCACCGGACACGATCTCTGGAAACACCATATATTTT.